This TCR beta chain appears in the sequencing data of a study of T cell changes during pregnancy in multiple sclerosis. This clone was seen only once. CDR3 length: 13 residues. Trimming stripped 1 base from V and 5 bases from J, with 8 bases between. Germline V gene data show CDR1 as SGHTA and CDR2 as FQGNSA. Profiling relied on immunoSEQ multiplex PCR, and the TCRdb table lists in-frame clones only, not all of them. The data contain 75,000 to 95,000 clones, around 90% of them seen just once; the ten biggest clones take up 0.95%. The chain combines TRBV7-2 with TRBJ1-1; D might be TRBD1 (5 bases). This sequence was found in a female donor with multiple sclerosis, enrolled in a pregnancy study. The sequencing here drew on peripheral blood, taken before pregnancy. CDR3 amino acids: CASSLVSGTEAFF. In nucleotides, the CDR3 is TGTGCCAGCAGCTTAGTCTCAGGGACTGAAGCTTTCTTT.